This TCR beta chain was identified during a study of blood T cell repertoires in COVID-19. Overall study context: PBMCs, B-cell-depleted T cells, or T cells were the source of the cDNA or gDNA that made up the material.

Recruits, aged about 18 to 100 years, lived in 20 to 30 US areas. Assignments of participants to cohorts depended upon their own reported clinical history. In the authors' methods: How many nucleated cells were present was estimated from reference gene primer amplification. Produced via immunoSEQ multiplex PCR; TCRdb's table is partial and in-frame only. V, J and clone size were drawn from that table, and D and trimming were deduced from the DNA. The table lists under 350,000 clones, just under 90% of them singletons. Unmatched junction bases numbered 10, after V lost 7 bases and J lost 7 bases. The CDR3 loop spans 14 amino acids. CDR1 is ENHRY and CDR2 is SYGVKD in the germline V gene.

The sequencing sample was made of PBMCs or T cells enriched from blood (not recorded which). This sequence joins TRBV10-3 and TRBJ2-7, with 10 bases that match TRBD1. The sequence came from a woman aged 55 to 70 who had recovered from COVID-19. As DNA, the CDR3 is TGTGCCATCAAGGAGACAGGGGGCGCGGATGAGCAGTACTTC. Protein: CAIKETGGADEQYF.